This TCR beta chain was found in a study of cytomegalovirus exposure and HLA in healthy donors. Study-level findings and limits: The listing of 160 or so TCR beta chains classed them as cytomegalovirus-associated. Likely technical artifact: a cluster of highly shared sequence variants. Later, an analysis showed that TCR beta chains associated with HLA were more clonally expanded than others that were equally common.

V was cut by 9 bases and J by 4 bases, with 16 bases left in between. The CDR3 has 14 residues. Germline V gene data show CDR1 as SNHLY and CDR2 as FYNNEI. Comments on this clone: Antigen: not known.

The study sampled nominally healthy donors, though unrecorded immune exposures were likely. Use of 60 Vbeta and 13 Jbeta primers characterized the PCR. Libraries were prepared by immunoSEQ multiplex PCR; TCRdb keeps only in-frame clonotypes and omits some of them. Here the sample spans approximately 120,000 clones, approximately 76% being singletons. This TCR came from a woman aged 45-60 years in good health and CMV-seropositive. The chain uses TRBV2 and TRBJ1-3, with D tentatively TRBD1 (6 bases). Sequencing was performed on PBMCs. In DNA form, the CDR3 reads TGTGCCAGTGGAGTAACAGGGTTGGGAAACACCATATATTTT. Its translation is CASGVTGLGNTIYF.